This TCR beta chain was recorded in a study of blood T cell repertoires in COVID-19. Across the study: COVID-19 samples from acute and convalescent phases originated in the United States, Italy and Spain. Sources were T cells, B-cell-depleted T cells, or PBMCs; the material itself was cDNA or gDNA.

CDR3 size: 11 residues. Looked up from germline, CDR1 is WSHSY and CDR2 is SAAADI. The J segment lost 9 bases and the V segment lost 8 bases, leaving 4 bases of the junction unmatched. Under the authors' procedure: From reference gene primer amplification, estimates of nucleated cell counts were derived. The protocol was immunoSEQ multiplex PCR, while the TCRdb copy is restricted to in-frame clones and leaves out a portion. The DNA was the basis for D and trimming; V, J and clone size are from that table. The data show 70,000 or so clones, 88% seen once. Sequences were obtained from peripheral blood. The TCR originated in a human donor in a cohort sampled during active COVID-19. The genes are TRBV10-2 and TRBJ2-1; 7 bases line up with TRBD2. CDR3 DNA sequence: TGCGCCAGCGGGCGGGAGCGTGAGCAGTTCTTC. This translates into CASGREREQFF.